This T cell receptor beta chain was captured by sequencing in a study of T cell responses to AZD1222 COVID-19 vaccine. General study findings and limits: Samples come after the peak T cell response, not at day 14.

About this clone itself: Its antigen is currently unknown.

Method: immunoSEQ multiplex PCR; TCRdb's copy keeps in-frame clones and lacks some. Counted here are roughly 120,000 clones, roughly nine tenths occurring once; the ten biggest clones make up roughly a tenth. Germline lookup yields CDR1 SGHNT and CDR2 YYREEE (reference sequence). This CDR3 has 12 amino acids. This chain uses TRBV5-4 with TRBJ2-7; D is perhaps TRBD1 (5 bases). The closer fit of TRBJ2-1 to the DNA end suggests the J call may be wrong. This TCR came from an adult in good health. The sequencing here drew on peripheral blood, taken on day 0 of AZD1222 vaccination. CDR3 DNA sequence: TGTGCCAGCAGCTCAGGGTTAAATGAGCAGTTCTTC. It specifies CASSSGLNEQFF.